This TCR beta chain comes out of a study of molecular identifiers for immune sequencing clone quantification. Findings and caveats of the study: Highly expanded clone sizes could end up underestimated if a barcode were shared by identical TCR molecules.

Germline V gene lookup returns CDR1 SQVTM and CDR2 ANQGSEA. This CDR3 contains 14 residues. V lost 0 bases and J 5 bases, leaving 13 bases between the germline ends. In this sample, this clonotype turned up many times. The antigen is unknown. One entry per CDR3 protein results from TCRdb running MiXCR on the PCR reads. The data show some 89,000 distinct CDR3 sequences, more than 20% seen once. The sample consisted of naive CD8+ T cells from blood, with Jurkat cell RNA spiked in. Subset in this sample: FACS-sorted CD8+CD4-CCR7+CD45RA+ naive T cells. The clonotype originates from a human donor in good health. Some libraries in this study had Jurkat cell RNA spiked in. This chain joins TRBV29-1 and TRBJ2-5; tentative D call: TRBD2 (5 bases). The CDR3 bases are TGCAGCGTTGAAGATCTTATGGACTCCGAGACCCAGTACTTC. This gives the protein CSVEDLMDSETQYF.